This note documents a single T cell receptor (beta chain) sequence. Per the study methods: Reference gene primers were amplified, and this amplification served to estimate nucleated cell counts. The method was immunoSEQ multiplex PCR; TCRdb's version includes in-frame clones alone and lacks a portion of them. That table furnishes V, J and clone size, whereas the DNA furnished D and trimming. This table holds some 200,000 clones, roughly three quarters found once. The data stem from a study of blood T cell repertoires in COVID-19. Study-level information: Material from acute and convalescent COVID-19 was sourced from the United States, Italy and Spain. T cells, B-cell-depleted T cells, or PBMCs provided the cDNA or gDNA that served as material.

Trimming took 4 bases from V and 1 from J; bases not matched to a gene: 6. Germline V gene sequence: CDR1 SGHNT, CDR2 YYREEE (reference sequence). The CDR3 loop spans 17 amino acids. The sequenced sample consisted of peripheral blood. The chain is built from TRBV5-4 and TRBJ2-1, with 12 bases matching TRBD2. The clonotype originates from a woman between 45 and 60 years old with active or convalescent COVID-19. The CDR3 bases are TGTGCCAGCAGCCCGGGGACTAGCGGGTTGTCCTACAATGAGCAGTTCTTC. It encodes CASSPGTSGLSYNEQFF.